This T cell receptor beta chain was recovered during a study of blood T cell repertoires in COVID-19. The study drew participants aged about 18 to 89 years from around 24 US areas. Each participant's cohort was designated according to participant-reported clinical history. Sequencing used immunoSEQ multiplex PCR; TCRdb keeps in-frame clones, though not all of them. The repertoire holds around 250,000 clones, approximately 89% seen once, with about 3% in the top ten. This TCR was recovered from a man between 35 and 55 years old who had been exposed to COVID-19. Sequencing input: PBMCs or T cells enriched from blood (not recorded which).

CDR3 amino acids: CASSSGGTVYEQYF. The CDR3 DNA is TGCGCCAGCAGCTCAGGGGGGACAGTTTACGAGCAGTACTTC. This rearrangement joins TRBV5-1 to TRBJ2-7; D perhaps matches TRBD1 (7 bases). Trimming pared 3 bases from V and 4 bases from J, leaving 14 bases between. The CDR3 totals 14 residues. Germline CDR1 reads SGHRS; CDR2 reads YFSETQ.